This T cell receptor (beta chain) came from a study of T-cell memory formation after mild COVID-19. At least ten counts were recorded for this clonotype. Its antigen is undetermined. Germline V gene data show CDR1 as SGHVS and CDR2 as FQNEAQ. The CDR3 contains 17 residues. V lost 2 bases and J lost 6, with 20 bases in between. Findings and caveats of the study: What remained unconfirmed was the SARS-CoV-2 specificity of second-wave clones peaking on day 37. In pre-infection memory, a portion of responding clones appeared, which suggested that cross-reactive memory joined.

Employing constant-segment primers, 5'RACE generated TCR alpha and TCR beta cDNA libraries bearing sample barcodes and UMIs. TCRdb independently ran MiXCR on the 5' RACE reads; one entry per CDR3 protein. The repertoire holds hundreds of thousands of distinct CDR3 sequences, 15% to 20% seen once, with roughly a fifth in the top ten. Material: PBMCs or a T cell subset sorted from them (not recorded which). The sequence was collected from a man between 18 and 35 years old who had mild COVID-19 (a few samples of this study predate the infection). Cell type and time point are not known. The chain uses TRBV7-8 and TRBJ1-5; a weak D match, TRBD1 (5 bases). Here the CDR3 reads CASSLIHQGRRFQPQHF. The CDR3 DNA reads as TGTGCCAGCAGCTTAATTCACCAGGGTAGACGTTTTCAGCCCCAGCATTTT.